This is a list of T cell receptor beta chains from one sample in a study of T cells after yellow fever vaccination. TCRdb fed the 5' RACE reads into MiXCR, producing one record per CDR3 protein. This sample carries under 500,000 distinct CDR3 sequences, around 20% of them seen once, and the ten largest clones take roughly a sixth. This specimen was PBMCs, taken before the yellow fever booster vaccination. These receptors all stem from a man aged 18 to 30 who received the YFV17D yellow fever vaccine. The CDR3 runs from the conserved cysteine through the conserved F or W. The order of the fields is clone size, J gene, V gene, D gene, CDR3 protein, CDR3 DNA. The D gene is left open where the match is weak. Clone size is shown for a subset of rows, as once, few, many or a class of expanded clone.

many | TRBJ1-6 | TRBV10-3 | TRBD1 | CAISEATGYGSPLHF | TGTGCCATCAGTGAGGCGACAGGGTATGGGTCACCCCTCCACTTT
- | TRBJ2-4 | TRBV18 | - | CASSLDLREGEYF | TGTGCCAGCTCACTAGACCTCAGGGAAGGGGAGTACTTC
few | TRBJ2-3 | TRBV5-5 | - | CASSSPQSTDTQYF | TGTGCCAGCAGCTCCCCACAGAGCACAGATACGCAGTATTTT
once | TRBJ2-7 | TRBV30 | TRBD1 | CAWGQGDEQYF | TGTGCCTGGGGACAGGGGGACGAGCAGTACTTC
- | TRBJ2-7 | TRBV7-9 | - | CASSLAGRNEQYF | TGTGCCAGCAGCTTGGCAGGGCGGAACGAGCAGTACTTC
- | TRBJ1-5 | TRBV15 | - | CATSRDSEFNQPQHF | TGTGCCACCAGCAGGGACAGCGAGTTTAATCAGCCCCAGCATTTT
- | TRBJ1-4 | TRBV7-9 | - | CASASGEIATNEKLFF | TGTGCCAGCGCTTCGGGGGAGATTGCAACTAATGAAAAACTGTTTTTT
few | TRBJ1-5 | TRBV12-3/TRBV12-4 | - | CASSFGGSNNQPQHF | TGTGCCAGCAGTTTCGGAGGGTCCAACAATCAGCCCCAGCATTTT
few | TRBJ2-1 | TRBV20-1 | - | CSARGNNEQFF | TGCAGTGCTAGAGGGAATAATGAGCAGTTCTTC
- | TRBJ2-3 | TRBV7-2 | TRBD2 | CASSTQRGGTDTQYF | TGTGCCAGCAGCACACAGCGGGGGGGGACAGATACGCAGTATTTT
few | TRBJ2-5 | TRBV7-2 | - | CASSTREQETQYF | TGTGCCAGCAGCACCAGGGAGCAAGAGACCCAGTACTTC
- | TRBJ2-7 | TRBV27 | TRBD2 | CASSLDSGGSYEQYF | TGTGCCAGCAGTTTAGATAGCGGGGGCTCCTACGAGCAGTACTTC
few | TRBJ2-7 | TRBV6-6 | TRBD1 | CASSRRIGDRSYEQYF | TGTGCCAGCAGTCGTAGAATCGGGGACAGGTCCTACGAGCAGTACTTC
few | TRBJ1-1 | TRBV4-3 | TRBD1 | CASSQDPGAGQGGFEAFF | TGCGCCAGCAGCCAAGATCCGGGGGCGGGTCAGGGGGGCTTCGAGGCTTTCTTT
- | TRBJ1-1 | TRBV7-2 | TRBD1 | CASSLAQGTAAFF | TGTGCCAGCAGCTTAGCTCAAGGGACAGCGGCTTTCTTT
few | TRBJ2-1 | TRBV28 | - | CASSLGRRVYNEQFF | TGTGCCAGCAGTTTAGGGCGGCGAGTTTACAATGAGCAGTTCTTC
few | TRBJ2-7 | TRBV5-6 | - | CASRRDTRTEQYF | TGTGCCAGCAGACGGGACACCAGAACCGAGCAGTACTTC